This TCR beta chain was identified in a study of T cell responses to AZD1222 COVID-19 vaccine. Findings and limits, study-wide: Spike as a whole was targeted by vaccine-associated CD4 TCRs, dominant at 160-218 and 743-854.

The study pooled second doses at about 4 or about 12 weeks. Note on this clone: The antigen remains undetermined.

The CDR3 spans 13 residues. Germline-derived CDR1 and CDR2 are SGHRS and YFSETQ. J lost 8 bases, V lost 4 bases, and 7 bases had no gene match. Method: immunoSEQ multiplex PCR; TCRdb's copy keeps in-frame clones and lacks some. The table records roughly 200,000 clones, just over 90% of them present only once. The sample in question was peripheral blood, obtained 28 days after the second AZD1222 dose. The TCR was taken from an adult who received the AZD1222 COVID-19 vaccine. This sequence joins TRBV5-1 and TRBJ1-1; 8 bases line up with TRBD1. The CDR3 loop reads CASSGSQGAEAFF. The DNA for the CDR3 is TGCGCCAGCAGCGGGTCCCAGGGGGCAGAAGCTTTCTTT.